This passage covers 17 T cell receptor beta chains from one sample sequenced in a study of blood T cell repertoires in COVID-19. The table came from immunoSEQ multiplex PCR; TCRdb's copy has only in-frame clones and leaves some out. The top ten hold approximately 1.5% of the sample, which has more than 250,000 clones, about 82% seen once. The specimen was peripheral blood. These TCRs come from a woman aged 50 to 65 with acute or convalescent COVID-19.

This sequence joins TRBV2 and TRBJ1-4; D remains unclear. Deletions cut 8 bases from V and 0 bases from J, with 13 bases between. Germline-derived CDR1 and CDR2 are SNHLY and FYNNEI. This CDR3 spans 15 amino acids. The CDR3 DNA reads TGTGCCAGCGGTACATTTAGCTCAACTAATGAAAAACTGTTTTTT. Translating gives CASGTFSSTNEKLFF.

The J gene is TRBJ2-7, the V gene TRBV11-2; 7 positions agree with TRBD2. J was trimmed by 2 bases and V by 4 bases; bases with no gene match: 2. Per germline, CDR1 SGHAT and CDR2 FQNNGV. CDR3 length: 13 residues. CDR3 residues: CASSSGTTYEQYF. CDR3 DNA sequence: TGTGCCAGCAGCTCCGGGACTACCTACGAGCAGTACTTC.

With respect to this clone: Other DNA sequences in this sample translate to the same CDR3. The chain carries TRBV5-1 and TRBJ2-3; TRBD2 agrees at 13 bases. The CDR3 is 15 residues long. Germline V gene sequence: CDR1 SGHRS, CDR2 YFSETQ. Trimming removed 5 bases from V and 4 bases from J; junction bases left unmatched: 4. The CDR3: CASSSGLAGADTQYF. The DNA for the CDR3 is TGCGCCAGCAGTTCCGGACTAGCGGGAGCAGATACGCAGTATTTT.

V and J are TRBV7-2 and TRBJ1-1; 8 bases line up with TRBD1. Germline lookup yields CDR1 SGHTA and CDR2 FQGNSA. V trimming: 2 bases; J trimming: 6 bases; junction bases outside the gene matches: 5. The CDR3 sequence is 14 residues long. Here the CDR3 DNA reads TGTGCCAGCAGCTTAACCAGGGGGCAGTCTGAAGCTTTCTTT. Its protein product is CASSLTRGQSEAFF.

J is TRBJ2-5 and V is TRBV6-5; 10 bases line up with TRBD1. V lost 7 bases to trimming and J lost 1 base; unmatched junction nucleotides: 3. The CDR3 length is 14 residues. Germline V CDR1 and CDR2: MNHEY, SVGAGI. The CDR3 bases are TGTGCCAGCAACCGGGACAGGGGCCAAGAGACCCAGTACTTC. It yields the protein CASNRDRGQETQYF.

CDR3 in amino acids: CSASASGTYEQYF. Written as DNA, the CDR3 is TGCAGTGCCAGTGCTAGCGGAACCTACGAGCAGTACTTC. The chain uses TRBV20-1 and TRBJ2-7; 7 bases line up with TRBD2. V was pared by 6 bases and J by 2 bases, with 7 bases of the junction left unmatched. The CDR3 loop spans 13 amino acids. Germline assignment: CDR1 DFQATT and CDR2 SNEGSKA (reference sequence).

This clone has only a few counts. The chain carries TRBV18 and TRBJ1-5; perhaps TRBD1 as D (6 bases). The CDR3 covers 17 residues. V lost 1 base, J lost 1 base, and 14 bases lay in between. Germline V gene data show CDR1 as KGHSH and CDR2 as LQKENI. CDR3 bases: TGTGCCAGCTCACCACGCACAGGGCAATGGAGCAATCAGCCCCAGCATTTT. This translates into CASSPRTGQWSNQPQHF. The whole variable domain, remainder taken from reference TRBV18 and TRBJ1-5, is NAGVMQNPRHLVRRRGQEARLRCSPMKGHSHVYWYRQLPEEGLKFMVYLQKENIIDESGMPKERFSAEFPKEGPSILRIQQVVRGDSAAYFCASSPRTGQWSNQPQHFGDGTRLSIL.

The chain is built from TRBV6-5 and TRBJ1-1; 12 bases fit TRBD1. The CDR3 is 15 residues long. The germline CDR1 and CDR2 sequences are MNHEY and SVGAGI. V dropped 10 bases and J dropped 4; count of bases not matched to a gene: 10. The CDR3 loop reads CATRDRGQIGTEAFF. The DNA for the CDR3 is TGTGCCACCCGGGACAGGGGGCAGATTGGCACTGAAGCTTTCTTT.

This chain uses TRBV2 with TRBJ1-5; D gene ambiguous. The length of the CDR3 is 14 residues. V lost 0 bases to trimming and J lost 5 bases, with 8 bases between them. The germline V gene has CDR1 SNHLY and CDR2 FYNNEI. The CDR3 DNA reads TGTGCCAGCAGTGAAGCGTCAGAAGATCAGCCCCAGCATTTT. Translation: CASSEASEDQPQHF.

This clone was detected a few times. V and J are TRBV7-3 and TRBJ1-6, with 8 bases aligning to TRBD1. CDR3 length: 13 amino acids. Germline V CDR1 and CDR2: SGHTA, FQGTGA. Trimming removed 6 bases from V and 8 bases from J; junction bases left unmatched: 3. The CDR3 loop is CASSDRGDSPLHF. CDR3 sequence (DNA): TGTGCCAGCAGTGACAGGGGTGATTCACCCCTCCACTTT. The whole variable domain, filled in from reference TRBV7-3 and TRBJ1-6, reads GAGVSQTPSNKVTEKGKYVELRCDPISGHTALYWYRQSLGQGPEFLIYFQGTGAADDSGLPNDRFFAVRPEGSVSTLKIQRTERGDSAVYLCASSDRGDSPLHFGNGTRLTVT.

The J gene is TRBJ1-1, the V gene TRBV28, with TRBD1 matching 10 bases. Germline V gene sequence: CDR1 MDHEN, CDR2 SYDVKM. The junction had 10 bases not matched to a gene; V was cut back by 5 bases and J by 7 bases. CDR3 size: 15 residues. CDR3 region: CASSVTGGAKGEAFF. CDR3 bases: TGTGCCAGCAGTGTGACAGGGGGCGCTAAGGGTGAAGCTTTCTTT.

The table lists this clone with a count of one. The chain recombines TRBV28 with TRBJ2-5, with 8 bases that match TRBD1. Germline V gene lookup returns CDR1 MDHEN and CDR2 SYDVKM. V trimming: 5 bases; J trimming: 1 base; junction bases outside the gene matches: 6. CDR3 size: 15 residues. CDR3 loop: CASSLDRGFQETQYF. CDR3 in DNA: TGTGCCAGCAGTCTCGACAGGGGATTCCAAGAGACCCAGTACTTC.

The chain joins TRBV27 to TRBJ2-1, with 8 positions matching TRBD2. From germline, CDR1 is MNHEY and CDR2 SMNVEV (reference sequence). The CDR3 loop spans 15 amino acids. With V trimmed by 3 bases and J by 7 bases, 8 bases remained unmatched. CDR3 sequence (DNA): TGTGCCAGCAGTTTTTGGCCCCCGGGAGGGAATGAGCAGTTCTTC. It yields the protein CASSFWPPGGNEQFF.

This clone is a singleton in its sample. This sequence joins TRBV27 and TRBJ2-7, with D tentatively TRBD2 (7 bases). V lost 10 bases and J 4 bases, leaving 29 bases between the germline ends. Per the germline V gene, CDR1 is MNHEY and CDR2 is SMNVEV (reference sequence). The CDR3 is 17 residues long. This chain's CDR3 is CATWGLAEPLGNYEQYF. The CDR3 region has the DNA TGTGCCACCTGGGGGCTAGCGGAGCCCCTGGGAAATTACGAGCAGTACTTC.

The chain links TRBV28 to TRBJ1-1; D uncertain. The CDR3 extends over 14 amino acids. The germline V and J ends were trimmed by 1 base and 4 bases, with 10 bases remaining between them. Per germline, CDR1 MDHEN and CDR2 SYDVKM. CDR3 protein: CASSLSSLSTEAFF. CDR3 DNA sequence: TGTGCCAGCAGTTTATCTTCATTGAGCACTGAAGCTTTCTTT.

The CDR3 is CASSRTGDSPLHF. The CDR3 nucleotides are TGTGCCAGCTCACGAACAGGGGATTCACCCCTCCACTTT. The chain is built from TRBV18 and TRBJ1-6, with 7 bases fitting TRBD1. J lost 8 bases, V lost 4 bases, and 2 bases had no gene match. This CDR3 has 13 residues. Germline CDR1 KGHSH, CDR2 LQKENI.

CDR3 sequence reads: CASSPGLAGNEQFF. As DNA, the CDR3 is TGTGCCAGCAGTCCCGGACTAGCGGGGAATGAGCAGTTCTTC. The J gene is TRBJ2-1, the V gene TRBV28; 12 positions agree with TRBD2. The CDR3 is 14 residues long. Germline loops: CDR1 MDHEN, CDR2 SYDVKM. After removal of 5 bases from V and 7 bases from J, the junction contained 3 bases not matched to a gene. Combining the CDR3 with reference TRBV28 and TRBJ2-1 gives the whole variable domain DVKVTQSSRYLVKRTGEKVFLECVQDMDHENMFWYRQDPGLGLRLIYFSYDVKMKEKGDIPEGYSVSREKKERFSLILESASTNQTSMYLCASSPGLAGNEQFFGPGTRLTVL.